This T cell receptor (beta chain) was identified during a study of cytomegalovirus exposure and HLA in healthy donors. V lost 1 base and J lost 2, with 12 bases in between. The germline CDR1 and CDR2 sequences are SGHAT and FQNNGV. This CDR3 has 16 residues. Participants comprised healthy donors of bone marrow. For this clone: As yet, its antigen is unknown.

Study-level points and caveats: Reported findings show TCR beta sequences accurately forecast HLA-A and HLA-B alleles in most subjects. The productive fraction for most TCR beta V segments was about 87% or about 30% in an earlier analysis. Later, an analysis showed that TCR beta chains associated with HLA were more clonally expanded than others that were equally common.

Primers included in the PCR were 60 Vbeta and 13 Jbeta primers. Only in-frame clones appear in the TCRdb table, and some are missing; sequencing was by immunoSEQ multiplex PCR. The table records over 100,000 clones, around a tenth of them present only once. The gene calls are TRBV11-2 and TRBJ1-5, with D perhaps TRBD1 (5 bases). Sequenced: PBMCs. The TCR originated in a man aged 35 to 55 in good health and CMV-seropositive. CDR3 nucleotide sequence: TGTGCCAGCAGCTTAGGTAGGGGATCGGGCAATCAGCCCCAGCATTTT. It encodes CASSLGRGSGNQPQHF. Full variable domain (missing parts from reference TRBV11-2 and TRBJ1-5): EAGVAQSPRYKIIEKRQSVAFWCNPISGHATLYWYQQILGQGPKLLIQFQNNGVVDDSQLPKDRFSAERLKGVDSTLKIQPAKLEDSAVYLCASSLGRGSGNQPQHFGDGTRLSIL.